This TCR delta chain was found in a study of Vδ1+ human thymocytes. Findings and caveats of the study: Donors shared many TRG clonotypes but few TRD clonotypes. Thymic TRG and TRD repertoires appeared highly polyclonal, with Gaussian CDR3 length distributions. Thymic delta-chain repertoires held about 20% Vdelta2 sequences and few Vdelta3, despite high sort purity.

The junction had 30 bases not matched to a gene; V was cut back by 5 bases and J by 0 bases. CDR3 length: 23 amino acids. Germline V CDR1 and CDR2: TSWWSYY, QGS. Details on this clone: Its matching antigen is unknown.

Sequences come from RNA converted to cDNA by reverse transcription. The CDR3 regions were amplified by multiplex PCR from V-gene primers to a constant-region primer. TCRdb called clones from the multiplex PCR reads again using CATT. The data show roughly 76,000 delta-chain clones, with about 35% seen just once and over 0.2% held by the top ten. Sorted Vdelta1+ thymocytes were roughly 98% to 99.6% pure. The sequencing input was Vdelta1+ gamma-delta thymocytes from the thymus. This sample's subset: FACS-sorted CD3+ TCRalphabeta- TCRVdelta1+ TCRVdelta2- thymocytes. This clonotype was obtained from a boy younger than two who had congenital heart surgery. The chain is built from TRDV1 and TRDJ1; the match to TRDD3 covers 7 bases. The CDR3, as DNA: TGTGCTCTTGGGAACAGGTGGGGGAAGGGTCCGGCCACGAATTACCCGTACACCGATAAACTCATCTTT. This encodes CALGNRWGKGPATNYPYTDKLIF.